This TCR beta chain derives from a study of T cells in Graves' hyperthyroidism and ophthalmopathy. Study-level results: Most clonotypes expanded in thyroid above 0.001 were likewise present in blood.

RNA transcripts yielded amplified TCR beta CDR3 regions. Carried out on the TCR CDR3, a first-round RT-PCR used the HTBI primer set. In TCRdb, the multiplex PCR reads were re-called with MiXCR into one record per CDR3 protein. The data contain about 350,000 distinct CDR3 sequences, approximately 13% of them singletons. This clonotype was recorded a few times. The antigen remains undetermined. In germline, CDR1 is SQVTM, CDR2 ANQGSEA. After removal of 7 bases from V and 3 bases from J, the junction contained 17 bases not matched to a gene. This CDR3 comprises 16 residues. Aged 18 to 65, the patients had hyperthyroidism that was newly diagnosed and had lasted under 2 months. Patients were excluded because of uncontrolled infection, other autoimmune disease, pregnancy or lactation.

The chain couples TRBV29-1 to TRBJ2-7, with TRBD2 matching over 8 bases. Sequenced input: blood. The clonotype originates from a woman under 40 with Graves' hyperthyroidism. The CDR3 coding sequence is TGCAGCGCAATCGCAGAGGCGGGAGGAATGGGCTACGAGCAGTACTTC. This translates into CSAIAEAGGMGYEQYF.